The T cell receptor (beta chain) described here comes from a study of T cell repertoires in cytomegalovirus infection. Across the study: Public TCR beta signature analysis indicated the presence of both CMV infection and matching HLA type. Study-level findings and limits: Carriers of CMV and the relevant HLA type were discriminated by public TCR beta frequency. What dominated the ex vivo response were HLA-C-restricted CMV-specific TCR beta clonotypes.

Each CDR3 protein gets one entry after TCRdb re-called the reads with MiXCR. The profile covers roughly 190,000 distinct CDR3 sequences, with 7.5% to 10% appearing a single time and about 4.6% taken by the ten largest. This clonotype came up many times. Its cognate antigen is unknown. After removal of 3 bases from V and 5 bases from J, the junction contained 8 bases not matched to a gene. CDR3 length: 16 residues. Germline assignment: CDR1 SGHVS and CDR2 FQNEAQ. The sample comprised PBMCs. This chain links TRBV7-8 with TRBJ1-1, with TRBD1 matching over 11 bases. The clonotype was recovered from a human donor in good health (CMV status not recorded). Some clones in this sample may be carry-over from other donors' samples. The DNA of the CDR3 is TGTGCCAGCAGCTTCGGACAGGGGGCCGTTGGGACTGAAGCTTTCTTT. It is translated as CASSFGQGAVGTEAFF.